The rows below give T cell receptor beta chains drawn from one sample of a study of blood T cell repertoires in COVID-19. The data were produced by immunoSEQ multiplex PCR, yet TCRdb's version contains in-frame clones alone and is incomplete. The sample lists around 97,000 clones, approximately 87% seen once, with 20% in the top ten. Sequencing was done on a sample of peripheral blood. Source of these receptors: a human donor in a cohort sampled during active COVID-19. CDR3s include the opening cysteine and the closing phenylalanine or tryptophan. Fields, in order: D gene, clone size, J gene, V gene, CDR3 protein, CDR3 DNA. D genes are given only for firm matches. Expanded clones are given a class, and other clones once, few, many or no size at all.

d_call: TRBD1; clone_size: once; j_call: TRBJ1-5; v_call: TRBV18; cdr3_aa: CASSSGQGASQPQHF; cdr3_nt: TGTGCCAGCTCATCGGGACAGGGGGCGAGTCAGCCCCAGCATTTT
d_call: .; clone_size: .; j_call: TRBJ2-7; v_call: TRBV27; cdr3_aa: CASSAFGQPGLVAYEQYF; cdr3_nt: TGTGCCAGCAGTGCCTTTGGACAGCCAGGGTTAGTTGCCTATGAGCAGTACTTC
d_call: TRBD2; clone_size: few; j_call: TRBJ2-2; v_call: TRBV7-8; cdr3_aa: CASRRLADTGELFF; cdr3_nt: TGTGCCAGCAGGCGACTAGCTGATACCGGGGAGCTGTTTTTT
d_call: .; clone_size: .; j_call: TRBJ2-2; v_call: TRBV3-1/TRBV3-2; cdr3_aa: CASSQDLGELFF; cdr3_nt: TGTGCCAGCAGCCAAGACCTCGGGGAGCTGTTTTTT
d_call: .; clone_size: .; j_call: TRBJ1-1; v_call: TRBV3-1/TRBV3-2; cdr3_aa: CASSQVDTRVAEAFF; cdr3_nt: TGTGCCAGCAGCCAAGTAGACACCAGAGTCGCTGAAGCTTTCTTT
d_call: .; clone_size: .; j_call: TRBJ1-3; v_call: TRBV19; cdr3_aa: CASNRGDSGNTIYF; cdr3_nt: TGTGCCAGTAACCGCGGGGACTCTGGAAACACCATATATTTT
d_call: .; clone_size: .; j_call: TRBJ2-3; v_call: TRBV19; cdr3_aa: CASSERRMSDTQYF; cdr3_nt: TGTGCCAGTAGTGAGCGGAGGATGTCAGATACGCAGTATTTT
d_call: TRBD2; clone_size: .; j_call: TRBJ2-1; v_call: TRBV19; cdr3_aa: CASSKTSGRAYNEQFF; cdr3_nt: TGTGCCAGTAGTAAAACTAGCGGGAGGGCCTACAATGAGCAGTTCTTC
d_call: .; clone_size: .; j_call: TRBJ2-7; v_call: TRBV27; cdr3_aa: CASSVVSSYEQYF; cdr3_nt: TGTGCCAGCAGCGTGGTTAGCTCCTACGAGCAGTACTTC
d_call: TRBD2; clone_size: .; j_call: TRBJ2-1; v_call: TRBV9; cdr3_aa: CASSVVSGSYNEQFF; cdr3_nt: TGTGCCAGCAGCGTAGTCAGCGGGAGCTACAATGAGCAGTTCTTC
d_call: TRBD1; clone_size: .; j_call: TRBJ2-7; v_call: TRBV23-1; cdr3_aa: CASSHFRGPNREQYF; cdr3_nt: TGCGCCAGCAGTCACTTCAGGGGGCCGAATCGGGAGCAGTACTTC
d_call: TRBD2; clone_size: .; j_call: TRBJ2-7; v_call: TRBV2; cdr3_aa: CASSVERGLYEQYF; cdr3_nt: TGTGCCAGCAGTGTCGAGCGGGGACTCTACGAGCAGTACTTC
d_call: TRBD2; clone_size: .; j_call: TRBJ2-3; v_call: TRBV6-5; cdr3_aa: CASSYSGSGTDTQYF; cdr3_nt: TGTGCCAGCAGTTACAGCGGGAGCGGTACAGATACGCAGTATTTT
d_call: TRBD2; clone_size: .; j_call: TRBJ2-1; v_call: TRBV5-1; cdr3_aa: CASSLGLAGFNEQFF; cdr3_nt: TGCGCCAGCAGCTTGGGGCTAGCGGGATTCAATGAGCAGTTCTTC
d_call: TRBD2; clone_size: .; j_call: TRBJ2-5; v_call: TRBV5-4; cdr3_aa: CASSPGLAGYQETQYF; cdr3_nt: TGTGCCAGCAGCCCGGGACTAGCGGGCTACCAAGAGACCCAGTACTTC
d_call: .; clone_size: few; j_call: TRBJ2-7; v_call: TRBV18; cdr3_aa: CASSPFTSSYEQYF; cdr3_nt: TGTGCCAGCTCACCATTCACTAGCTCCTACGAGCAGTACTTC
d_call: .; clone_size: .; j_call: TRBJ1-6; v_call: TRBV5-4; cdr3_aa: CASSPMSGYNSPLHF; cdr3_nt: TGTGCCAGCAGCCCCATGTCAGGCTATAATTCACCCCTCCACTTT
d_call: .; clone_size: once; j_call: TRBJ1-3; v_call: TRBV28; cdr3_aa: CASGAYSGNTIYF; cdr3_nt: TGTGCCAGCGGGGCATACTCTGGAAACACCATATATTTT
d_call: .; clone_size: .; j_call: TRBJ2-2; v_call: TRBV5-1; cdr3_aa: CASSLARDTGELFF; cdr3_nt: TGCGCCAGCAGCTTGGCCAGGGACACCGGGGAGCTGTTTTTT
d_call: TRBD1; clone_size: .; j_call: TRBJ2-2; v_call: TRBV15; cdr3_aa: CATSRSRTGTNTGELFF; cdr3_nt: TGTGCCACCAGCAGATCCCGGACAGGGACGAACACCGGGGAGCTGTTTTTT
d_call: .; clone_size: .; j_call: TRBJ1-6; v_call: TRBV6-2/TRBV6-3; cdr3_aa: CASSYSQGEASPLHF; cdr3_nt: TGTGCCAGCAGTTATTCTCAGGGTGAGGCTTCACCCCTCCACTTT
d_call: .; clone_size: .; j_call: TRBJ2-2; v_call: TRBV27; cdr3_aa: CASSLPGRTGELFF; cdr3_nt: TGTGCCAGCAGTTTACCAGGGAGGACCGGGGAGCTGTTTTTT
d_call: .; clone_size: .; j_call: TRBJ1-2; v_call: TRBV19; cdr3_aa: CASSVSEDSYGYTF; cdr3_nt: TGTGCCAGTAGTGTCTCAGAGGATAGCTATGGCTACACCTTC
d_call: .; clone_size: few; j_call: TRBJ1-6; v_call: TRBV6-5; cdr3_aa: CASTRASSYNSPLHF; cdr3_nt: TGTGCCAGCACCAGGGCGAGCTCCTATAATTCACCCCTCCACTTT
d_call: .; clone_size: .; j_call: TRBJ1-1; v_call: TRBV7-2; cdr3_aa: CASSPHTEAFF; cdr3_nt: TGTGCCAGCAGCCCTCACACTGAAGCTTTCTTT
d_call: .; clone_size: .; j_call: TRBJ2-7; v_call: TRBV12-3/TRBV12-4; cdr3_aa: CASRPQGQGEQYF; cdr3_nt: TGTGCCAGCAGACCCCAAGGACAAGGCGAGCAGTACTTC
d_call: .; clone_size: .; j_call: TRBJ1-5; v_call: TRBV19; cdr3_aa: CASSIQDNGNQPQHF; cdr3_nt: TGTGCCAGTAGTATTCAGGACAATGGCAATCAGCCCCAGCATTTT
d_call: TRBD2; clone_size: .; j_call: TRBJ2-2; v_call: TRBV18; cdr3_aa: CASSPELAGQTGELFF; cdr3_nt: TGTGCCAGCTCACCCGAACTAGCGGGCCAAACCGGGGAGCTGTTTTTT
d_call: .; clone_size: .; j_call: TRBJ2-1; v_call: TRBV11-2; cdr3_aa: CASSLRRGRNEQFF; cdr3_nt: TGTGCCAGCAGCTTACGAAGGGGCCGAAATGAGCAGTTCTTC
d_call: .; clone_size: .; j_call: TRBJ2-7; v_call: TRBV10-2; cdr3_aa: CASSESDGSEYEQYF; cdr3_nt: TGCGCCAGCAGTGAGTCGGACGGGAGCGAATACGAGCAGTACTTC
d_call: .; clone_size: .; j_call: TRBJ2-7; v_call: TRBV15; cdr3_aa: CATSRGGADFYEQYF; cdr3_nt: TGTGCCACCAGCCGCGGCGGGGCCGATTTCTACGAGCAGTACTTC
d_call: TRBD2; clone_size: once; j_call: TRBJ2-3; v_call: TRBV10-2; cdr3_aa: CASSEAWLAGVGDTQYF; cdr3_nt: TGCGCCAGCAGTGAGGCCTGGCTAGCGGGAGTGGGAGATACGCAGTATTTT
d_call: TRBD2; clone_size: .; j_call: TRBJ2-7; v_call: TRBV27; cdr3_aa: CASGTSGRVGVYEQYF; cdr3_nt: TGTGCCAGCGGGACTAGCGGGAGGGTAGGAGTCTACGAGCAGTACTTC
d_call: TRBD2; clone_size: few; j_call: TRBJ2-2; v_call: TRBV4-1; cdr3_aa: CASSQSGGRGRGYTGELFF; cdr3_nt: TGCGCCAGCAGCCAAAGTGGTGGTCGGGGGAGGGGATACACCGGGGAGCTGTTTTTT
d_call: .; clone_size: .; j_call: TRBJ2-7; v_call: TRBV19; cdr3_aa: CASSIGREYEQYF; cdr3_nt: TGTGCCAGTAGTATTGGCAGGGAATACGAGCAGTACTTC
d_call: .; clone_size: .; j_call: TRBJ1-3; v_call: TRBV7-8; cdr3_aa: CASSFLSGNTIYF; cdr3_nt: TGTGCCAGCAGCTTCCTCTCTGGAAACACCATATATTTT
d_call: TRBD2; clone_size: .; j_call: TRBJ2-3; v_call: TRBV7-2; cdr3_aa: CASSHPIAGTRTDTQYF; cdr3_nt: TGTGCCAGCAGCCATCCGATAGCGGGGACCCGCACAGATACGCAGTATTTT
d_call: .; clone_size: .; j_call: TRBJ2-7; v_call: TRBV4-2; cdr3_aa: CASSQGRDTLGEQYF; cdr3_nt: TGTGCCAGCAGCCAAGGCCGGGATACATTGGGCGAGCAGTACTTC
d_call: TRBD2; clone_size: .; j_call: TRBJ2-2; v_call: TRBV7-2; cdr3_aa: CASSLVGGGDTGELFF; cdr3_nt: TGTGCCAGCAGCTTAGTAGGCGGGGGGGACACCGGGGAGCTGTTTTTT
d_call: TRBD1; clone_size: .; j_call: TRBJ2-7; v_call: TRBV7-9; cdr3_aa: CASSSGGTGGFYEQYF; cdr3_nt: TGTGCCAGCAGCTCTGGGGGGACAGGAGGGTTCTACGAGCAGTACTTC
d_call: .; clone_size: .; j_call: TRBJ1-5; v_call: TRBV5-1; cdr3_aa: CASSLGQEGSNQPQHF; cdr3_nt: TGCGCCAGCAGCTTGGGGCAGGAGGGAAGCAATCAGCCCCAGCATTTT
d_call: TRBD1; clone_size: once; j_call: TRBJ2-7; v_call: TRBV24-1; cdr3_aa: CATSESGTGLYEQYF; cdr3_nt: TGTGCCACCAGTGAATCCGGGACAGGTCTCTACGAGCAGTACTTC